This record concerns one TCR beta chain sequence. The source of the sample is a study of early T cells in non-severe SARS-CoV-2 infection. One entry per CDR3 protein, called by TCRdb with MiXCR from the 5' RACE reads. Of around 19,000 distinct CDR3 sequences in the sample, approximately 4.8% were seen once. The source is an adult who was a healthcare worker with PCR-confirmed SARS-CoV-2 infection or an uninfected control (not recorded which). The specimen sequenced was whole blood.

CDR3 amino acids: CASSLATGTGAGYTF. In DNA, the CDR3 is TGTGCCAGCAGCTTAGCCACCGGGACAGGGGCTGGCTACACCTTC. The rearrangement uses TRBV11-2 and TRBJ1-2, with 10 bases lining up with TRBD1. CDR1 SGHAT and CDR2 FQNNGV come from the germline V gene. V lost 1 base and J lost 7; bases outside the gene matches: 6. This CDR3 spans 15 amino acids. The whole variable domain, filled in from reference TRBV11-2 and TRBJ1-2, reads EAGVAQSPRYKIIEKRQSVAFWCNPISGHATLYWYQQILGQGPKLLIQFQNNGVVDDSQLPKDRFSAERLKGVDSTLKIQPAKLEDSAVYLCASSLATGTGAGYTFGSGTRLTVV.